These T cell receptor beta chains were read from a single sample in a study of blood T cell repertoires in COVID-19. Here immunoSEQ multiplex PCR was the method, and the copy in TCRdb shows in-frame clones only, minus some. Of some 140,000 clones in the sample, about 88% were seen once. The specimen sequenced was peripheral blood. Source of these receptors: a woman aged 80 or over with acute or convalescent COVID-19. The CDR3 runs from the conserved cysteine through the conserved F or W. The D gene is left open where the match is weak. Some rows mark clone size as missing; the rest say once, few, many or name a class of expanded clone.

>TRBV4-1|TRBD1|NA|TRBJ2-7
CASSQTPGTGPYEQYF
TGCGCCAGCAGCCAAACCCCCGGGACAGGGCCCTACGAGCAGTACTTC
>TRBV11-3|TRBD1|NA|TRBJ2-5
CASSLGEGAQETQYF
TGTGCCAGCAGCTTAGGAGAGGGGGCCCAAGAGACCCAGTACTTC
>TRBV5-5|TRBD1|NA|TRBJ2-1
CASVRDRGDEQFF
TGTGCCAGCGTCCGGGACAGGGGTGATGAGCAGTTCTTC
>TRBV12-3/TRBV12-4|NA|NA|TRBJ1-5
CASSLGQNQPQHF
TGTGCCAGCAGTTTAGGGCAGAATCAGCCCCAGCATTTT
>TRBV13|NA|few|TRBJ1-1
CASSPLGGTIDTEAFF
TGTGCCAGCAGCCCCCTAGGCGGTACGATTGACACTGAAGCTTTCTTT
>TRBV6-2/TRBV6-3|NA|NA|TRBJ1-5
CASSYGRANRPQHF
TGTGCCAGCAGTTACGGCAGGGCCAACCGGCCCCAGCATTTT
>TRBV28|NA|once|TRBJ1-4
CASSPVRAGTNEKLFF
TGTGCCAGCAGTCCCGTCAGGGCTGGCACTAATGAAAAACTGTTTTTT
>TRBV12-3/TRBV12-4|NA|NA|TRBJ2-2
CASSTRDSGELFF
TGTGCCAGCAGTACTAGGGACTCCGGGGAGCTGTTTTTT
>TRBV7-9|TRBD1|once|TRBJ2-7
CASSSGQVHEQYF
TGTGCCAGCAGCTCGGGACAGGTCCACGAGCAGTACTTC
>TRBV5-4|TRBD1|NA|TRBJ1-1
CASSLSPGQGVVGAFF
TGTGCCAGCAGCTTGAGCCCGGGACAGGGGGTTGTCGGGGCTTTCTTT
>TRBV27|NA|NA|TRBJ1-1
CASSLSPPAGGGTEAFF
TGTGCCAGCAGTTTATCGCCGCCCGCGGGGGGAGGCACTGAAGCTTTCTTT
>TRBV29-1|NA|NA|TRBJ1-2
CSVGRITNYGYTF
TGCAGCGTTGGTCGTATTACTAACTATGGCTACACCTTC
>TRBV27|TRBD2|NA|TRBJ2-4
CASSLEEREGLAKNIQYF
TGTGCCAGCAGTTTGGAGGAGCGGGAGGGATTAGCCAAAAACATTCAGTACTTC
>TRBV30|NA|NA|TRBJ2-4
CAWSVTGAGNIQYF
TGTGCCTGGAGTGTAACGGGAGCTGGAAACATTCAGTACTTC